This T cell receptor beta chain came from a study of T-cell memory formation after mild COVID-19. Study overall: TCR clusters were mostly donor specific. Findings and limits, study-wide: Later expanders leaned toward CD4+, whereas clones contracting from day 15 to 85 were balanced CD4/CD8. Clones that contracted clustered mainly in CM and EM if CD4+ and in EMRA if CD8+.

It was 5'RACE with constant-segment primers that produced the TCR alpha and TCR beta cDNA libraries, which carried sample barcodes and UMIs. TCRdb recomputed calls from the 5' RACE reads with MiXCR, one row per CDR3 protein. This sample carries about 320,000 distinct CDR3 sequences, 13% to 15% of them seen once, and the ten largest clones take approximately 22%. From germline, CDR1 is SQVTM and CDR2 ANQGSEA. There are 14 residues in the CDR3. Trimming shortened V by 7 bases and J by 2 bases, and 17 bases separated the two germline ends. In its sample, this clonotype was seen a few times. Its target is unknown.

Sample: PBMCs or a T cell subset sorted from them (not recorded which). This rearrangement joins TRBV29-1 to TRBJ1-2; no reliable D call. This receptor was obtained from a man between 18 and 29 years old who had mild COVID-19 (a few samples of this study predate the infection). Cell type and time point are not known. The CDR3 protein is CSALPLGTNYGYTF. CDR3 nucleotides: TGCAGCGCTTTACCCCTCGGAACCAACTATGGCTACACCTTC.